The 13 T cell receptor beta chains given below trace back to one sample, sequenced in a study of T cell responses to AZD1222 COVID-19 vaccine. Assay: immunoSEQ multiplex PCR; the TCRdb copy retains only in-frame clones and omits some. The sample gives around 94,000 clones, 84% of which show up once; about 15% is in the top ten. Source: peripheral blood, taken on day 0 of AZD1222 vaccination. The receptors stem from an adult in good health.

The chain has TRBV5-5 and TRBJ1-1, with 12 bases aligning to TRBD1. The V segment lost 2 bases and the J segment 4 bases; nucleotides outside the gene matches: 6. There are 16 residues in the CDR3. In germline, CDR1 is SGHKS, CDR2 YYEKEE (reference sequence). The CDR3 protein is CASSLGTGGKVTEAFF. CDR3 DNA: TGTGCCAGCAGCTTAGGGACAGGGGGCAAGGTCACTGAAGCTTTCTTT.

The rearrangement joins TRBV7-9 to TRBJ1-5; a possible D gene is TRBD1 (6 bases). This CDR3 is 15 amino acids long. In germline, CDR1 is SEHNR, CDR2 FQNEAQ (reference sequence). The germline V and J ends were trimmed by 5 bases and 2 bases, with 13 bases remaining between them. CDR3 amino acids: CASSEDSLGNQPQHF. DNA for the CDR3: TGTGCCAGCAGCGAGGACAGTTTAGGCAATCAGCCCCAGCATTTT.

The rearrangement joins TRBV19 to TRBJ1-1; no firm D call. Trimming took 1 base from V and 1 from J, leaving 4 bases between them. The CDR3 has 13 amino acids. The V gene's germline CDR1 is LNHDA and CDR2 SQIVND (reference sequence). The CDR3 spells CASSIGGNTEAFF. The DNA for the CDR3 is TGTGCCAGTAGTATAGGGGGGAACACTGAAGCTTTCTTT.

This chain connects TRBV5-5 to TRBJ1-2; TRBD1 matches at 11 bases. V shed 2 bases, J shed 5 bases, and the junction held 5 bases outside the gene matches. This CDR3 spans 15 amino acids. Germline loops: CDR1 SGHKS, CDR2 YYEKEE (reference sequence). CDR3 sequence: CASSFGDRGEYGYTF. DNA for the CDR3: TGTGCCAGCAGCTTTGGGGACAGGGGGGAATATGGCTACACCTTC.

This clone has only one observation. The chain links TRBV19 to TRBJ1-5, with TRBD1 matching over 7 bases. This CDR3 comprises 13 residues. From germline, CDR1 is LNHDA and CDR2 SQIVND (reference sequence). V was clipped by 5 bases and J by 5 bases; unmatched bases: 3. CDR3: CASSPTGDQPQHF. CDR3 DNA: TGTGCCAGTAGTCCCACAGGGGATCAGCCCCAGCATTTT.

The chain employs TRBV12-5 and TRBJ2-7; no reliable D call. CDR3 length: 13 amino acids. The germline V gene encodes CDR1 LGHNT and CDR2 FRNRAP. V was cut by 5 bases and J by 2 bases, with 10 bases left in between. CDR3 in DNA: TGTGCTAGTGGTCCGCAGGTAGCCTACGAGCAGTACTTC. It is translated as CASGPQVAYEQYF. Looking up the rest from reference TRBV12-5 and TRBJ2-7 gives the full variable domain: DARVTQTPRHKVTEMGQEVTMRCQPILGHNTVFWYRQTMMQGLELLAYFRNRAPLDDSGMPKDRFSAEMPDATLATLKIQPSEPRDSAVYFCASGPQVAYEQYFGPGTRLTVT.

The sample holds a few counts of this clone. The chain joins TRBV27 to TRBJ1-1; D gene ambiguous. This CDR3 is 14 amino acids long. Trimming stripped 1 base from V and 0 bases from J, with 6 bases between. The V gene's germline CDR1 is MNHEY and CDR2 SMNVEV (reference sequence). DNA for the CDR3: TGTGCCAGCAGTTTATTGGATATGAACACTGAAGCTTTCTTT. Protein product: CASSLLDMNTEAFF.

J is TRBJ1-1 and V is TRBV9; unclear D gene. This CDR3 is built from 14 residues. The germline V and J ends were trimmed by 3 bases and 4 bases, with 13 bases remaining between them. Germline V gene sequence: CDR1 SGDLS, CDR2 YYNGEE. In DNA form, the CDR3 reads TGTGCCAGCAGCGCCCAGGTTGAGGGCACTGAAGCTTTCTTT. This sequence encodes CASSAQVEGTEAFF.

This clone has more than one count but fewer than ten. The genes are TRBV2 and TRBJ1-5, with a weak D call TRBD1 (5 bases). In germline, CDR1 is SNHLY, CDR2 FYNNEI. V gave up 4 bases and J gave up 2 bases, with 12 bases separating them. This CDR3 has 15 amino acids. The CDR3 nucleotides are TGTGCCAGCAGTGTGGGGGGGGAGGGCAATCAGCCCCAGCATTTT. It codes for CASSVGGEGNQPQHF.

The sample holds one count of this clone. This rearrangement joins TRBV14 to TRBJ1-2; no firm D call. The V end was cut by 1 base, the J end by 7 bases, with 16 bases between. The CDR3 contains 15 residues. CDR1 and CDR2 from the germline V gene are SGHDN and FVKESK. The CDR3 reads CASSQGYSSTIGYTF. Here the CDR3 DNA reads TGTGCCAGCAGCCAAGGATACAGCTCCACTATTGGCTACACCTTC.

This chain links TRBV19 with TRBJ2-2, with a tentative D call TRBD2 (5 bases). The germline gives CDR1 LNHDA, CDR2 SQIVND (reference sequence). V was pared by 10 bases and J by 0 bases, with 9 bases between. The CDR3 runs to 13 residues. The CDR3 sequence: CATRETNTGELFF. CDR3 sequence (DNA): TGTGCCACCCGGGAAACGAACACCGGGGAGCTGTTTTTT.

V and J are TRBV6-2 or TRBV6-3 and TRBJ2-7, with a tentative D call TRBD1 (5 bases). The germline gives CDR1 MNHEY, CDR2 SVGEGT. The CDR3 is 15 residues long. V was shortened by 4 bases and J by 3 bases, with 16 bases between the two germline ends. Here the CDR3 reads CASSFSRVAFYEQYF. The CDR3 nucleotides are TGTGCCAGCAGTTTTAGCAGGGTTGCCTTCTACGAGCAGTACTTC.

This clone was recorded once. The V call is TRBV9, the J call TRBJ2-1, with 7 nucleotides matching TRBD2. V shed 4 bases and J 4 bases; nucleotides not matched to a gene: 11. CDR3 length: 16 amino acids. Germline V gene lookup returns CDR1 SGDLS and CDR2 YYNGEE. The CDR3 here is CASSPRAGLPYNEQFF. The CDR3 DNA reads TGTGCCAGCAGCCCCCGAGCGGGACTACCTTACAATGAGCAGTTCTTC.